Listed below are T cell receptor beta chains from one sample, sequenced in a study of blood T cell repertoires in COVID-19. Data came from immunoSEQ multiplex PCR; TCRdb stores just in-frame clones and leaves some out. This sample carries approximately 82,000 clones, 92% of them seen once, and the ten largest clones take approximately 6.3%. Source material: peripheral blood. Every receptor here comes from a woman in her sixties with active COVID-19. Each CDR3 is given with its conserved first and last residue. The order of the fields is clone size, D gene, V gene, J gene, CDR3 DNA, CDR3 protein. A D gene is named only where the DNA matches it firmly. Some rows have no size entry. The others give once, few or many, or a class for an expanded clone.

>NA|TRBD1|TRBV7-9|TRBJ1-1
TGTGCCAAGTTCAGGGGGATTGCTTTCTTT
CAKFRGIAFF
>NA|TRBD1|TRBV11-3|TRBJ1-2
TGTGCCAGCAGCCTAAGCGGGACAGGGATTTTAGTCTATGGCTACACCTTC
CASSLSGTGILVYGYTF
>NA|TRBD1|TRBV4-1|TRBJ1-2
TGCGCCAGCAGCCAGGGACTGGACAGGGGTGTCTATGGCTACACCTTC
CASSQGLDRGVYGYTF
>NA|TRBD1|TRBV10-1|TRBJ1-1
TGCGCCAGCAGTGGTGGGACAGGGAAGGGGAACACTGAAGCTTTCTTT
CASSGGTGKGNTEAFF
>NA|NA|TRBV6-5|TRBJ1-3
TGTGCCAGCAGTTACTCAGCAGGCCACTCTGGAAACACCATATATTTT
CASSYSAGHSGNTIYF
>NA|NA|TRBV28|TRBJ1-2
TGTGCCAGCACCTACCAGGGTGTCGGATACTATGGCTACACCTTC
CASTYQGVGYYGYTF
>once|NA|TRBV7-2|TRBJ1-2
TGTGCCAGTAACCCTGGGGGACGGGGGGGCTACACCTTC
CASNPGGRGGYTF
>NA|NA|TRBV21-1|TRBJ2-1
TGTGCCAGCAGCCTCCTTCGTAGCGGGGGTTTGAGCTCCTACAATGAGCAGTTCTTC
CASSLLRSGGLSSYNEQFF
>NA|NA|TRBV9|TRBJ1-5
TGTGCCAGCAGCCCCGGGACAAATAGCAATCAGCCCCAGCATTTT
CASSPGTNSNQPQHF
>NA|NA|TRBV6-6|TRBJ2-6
TGTGCCAGCAGTTACCAGGGGACTGGGGCCAACGTCCTGACTTTC
CASSYQGTGANVLTF
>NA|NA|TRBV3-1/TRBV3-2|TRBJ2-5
TGTGCCAGCAGCCAAGGCCCAGGGGGGAATGGTGAGACCCAGTACTTC
CASSQGPGGNGETQYF
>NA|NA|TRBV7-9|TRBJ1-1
TGTGCCTGCAGCCGGGAGAAGGGGATGGCTTTCTTT
CACSREKGMAFF
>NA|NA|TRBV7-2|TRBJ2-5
TGTGCCAGCAGCTTAGCCGGGTACCAAGAGACCCAGTACTTC
CASSLAGYQETQYF
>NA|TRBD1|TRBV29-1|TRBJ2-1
TGCAGCGTGGATAGGACAGGCTCCTACAATGAGCAGTTCTTC
CSVDRTGSYNEQFF
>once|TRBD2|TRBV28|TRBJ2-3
TGTGCCAGCAGCCGACCGGGGACTAGCGGGGGAGCAACAGATACGCAGTATTTT
CASSRPGTSGGATDTQYF
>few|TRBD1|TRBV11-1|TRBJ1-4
TGTGCCAGCAGCCGACAGGGTTATGGGAAACTGTTTTTT
CASSRQGYGKLFF
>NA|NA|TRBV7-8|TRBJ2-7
TGTGCCAGCAGCGAGAGACGGACAAGCTACGAGCAGTACTTC
CASSERRTSYEQYF
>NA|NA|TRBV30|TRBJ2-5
TGTGCCTGGAACCAACGGTTATCCAGGGAGACCCAGTACTTC
CAWNQRLSRETQYF
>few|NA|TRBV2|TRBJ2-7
TGTGCCAGCAGTGAACTCCGGGGGTCCTACGAGCAGTACTTC
CASSELRGSYEQYF
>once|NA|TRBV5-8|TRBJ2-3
TGTGCCAGCAGCTTGGCCCGGCAGGGCACAGATACGCAGTATTTT
CASSLARQGTDTQYF
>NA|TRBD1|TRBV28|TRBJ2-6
TGTGCCAGCACCAGCAGGACAGGGGGCTTTGGGGCCAACGTCCTGACTTTC
CASTSRTGGFGANVLTF
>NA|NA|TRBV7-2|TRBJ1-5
TGTGCCAGCAGCTTATCTTCAGGACAGCCCCAGCATTTT
CASSLSSGQPQHF
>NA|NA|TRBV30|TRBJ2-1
TGTGCCTGGAGAGGCCTCACAGGGAACTCCTACAATGAGCAGTTCTTC
CAWRGLTGNSYNEQFF
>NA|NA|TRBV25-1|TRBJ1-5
TGTGCCAGCAGTAGCGGTGGCAATCAGCCCCAGCATTTT
CASSSGGNQPQHF
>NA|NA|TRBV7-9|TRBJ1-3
TGTGCCAGCAGCTTAACACAGGGACACACCATATATTTT
CASSLTQGHTIYF
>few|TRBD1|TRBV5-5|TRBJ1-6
TGTGCCAGCAGCTTGAGGGACAGGGTCTATAATTCACCCCTCCACTTT
CASSLRDRVYNSPLHF
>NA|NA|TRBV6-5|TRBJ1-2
TGTGCCAGCAGTCCCCTGATGGGGGGCTATGGCTACACCTTC
CASSPLMGGYGYTF
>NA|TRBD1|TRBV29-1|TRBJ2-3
TGCGGGGGGACAGGGGGAATAAATACGCAGTATTTT
CGGTGGINTQYF
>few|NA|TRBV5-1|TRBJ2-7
TGCGCCAGCAGCTTGGACCGAGTATCCTACGAGCAGTACTTC
CASSLDRVSYEQYF
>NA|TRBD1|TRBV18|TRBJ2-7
TGTGCCAGCTCACCACCCAGACGGACAGGGGGCGAAGAGCAGTACTTC
CASSPPRRTGGEEQYF
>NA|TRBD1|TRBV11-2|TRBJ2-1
TGTGCCAGCAGCCCGAGGACAGGGGCCTCGGGGGGTGAGCAGTTCTTC
CASSPRTGASGGEQFF
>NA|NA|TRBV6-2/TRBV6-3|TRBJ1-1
TGTGCCAGCAGTTATAAAGACAGAAAAGCTTTCTTT
CASSYKDRKAFF
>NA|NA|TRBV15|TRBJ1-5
TGTGCCACCAGCAGATCCAGTCTTAGCAATCAGCCCCAGCATTTT
CATSRSSLSNQPQHF
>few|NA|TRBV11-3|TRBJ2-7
TGTGCCAGCAGCTCCCCGAGATTCGTCGACGAGCAGTACTTC
CASSSPRFVDEQYF
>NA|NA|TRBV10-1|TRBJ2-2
TGCGCCAGCAGTGGATCTGCAGAGCGAGGCACCGGGGAGCTGTTTTTT
CASSGSAERGTGELFF
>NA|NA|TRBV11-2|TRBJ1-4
TGTGCCAGCAGCTTATTGAGAGGTCCAGAAAAACTGTTTTTT
CASSLLRGPEKLFF
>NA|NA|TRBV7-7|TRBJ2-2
TGTGCCAGCAGCTCCGGGACAAAGTCCGGGGAGCTGTTTTTT
CASSSGTKSGELFF
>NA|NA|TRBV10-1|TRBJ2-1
TGCGCCAGCAGTGTCGTTCCGACAGGAACCTACAATGAGCAGTTCTTC
CASSVVPTGTYNEQFF
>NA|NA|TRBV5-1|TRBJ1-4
TGCGCCAGCAGCCCTGGGGGGATTTGGGAAAAACTGTTTTTT
CASSPGGIWEKLFF
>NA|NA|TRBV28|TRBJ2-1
TGTGCCAGCAACTTCGAGGCCGCACCTGACAATGAGCAGTTCTTC
CASNFEAAPDNEQFF
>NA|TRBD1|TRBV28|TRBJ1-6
TGTGCCAGCAGTCACGACAGGGCCCCAACGAGGTCACCCCTCCACTTT
CASSHDRAPTRSPLHF
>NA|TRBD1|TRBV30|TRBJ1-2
TGTGCCTGGAGTGTAGGGGACAGGGGGTTTCTCTATGGCTACACCTTC
CAWSVGDRGFLYGYTF
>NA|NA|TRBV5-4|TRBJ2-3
TGTGCCAGCAGTACCCCCCCGGTAGATACGCAGTATTTT
CASSTPPVDTQYF
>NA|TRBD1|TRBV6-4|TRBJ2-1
TGTGCCAGCAGCTCCGGGACAGGCTACAATGAGCAGTTCTTC
CASSSGTGYNEQFF
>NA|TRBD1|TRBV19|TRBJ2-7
TGTGCCAGTAGAGGGAAATTTGGACAGGGGTACGAGCAGTACTTC
CASRGKFGQGYEQYF
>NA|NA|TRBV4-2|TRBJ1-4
TGTGCCAGCAGCCGATACGCCCCACGGGGAGGTTCCGATTTGTTAGGTGAAAAACTGTTTTTT
CASSRYAPRGGSDLLGEKLFF
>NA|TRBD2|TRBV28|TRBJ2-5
TGTGCCAGCAGTCCTGAGCGGGACTCTTACCAGCAAGAGACCCAGTACTTC
CASSPERDSYQQETQYF
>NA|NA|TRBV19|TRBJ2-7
TGTGCCAGTAGCCGGAACGTTGGGCCCTACGAGCAGTACTTC
CASSRNVGPYEQYF
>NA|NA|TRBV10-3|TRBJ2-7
TGTGCCATCAGTGAGAATCCCCTCTACGAGCAGTACTTC
CAISENPLYEQYF